The present entry profiles one T cell receptor (beta chain) with its context. This sample is drawn from a study of CD8+ T cells in alopecia areata. Study context: Tofacitinib treatment spanned 6 to 18 months, with 6 months off drug afterward. Affected scalp percentage determined the severity score of treated patients.

Stated treatment: oral pan-JAK inhibitor, 5-10 mg twice daily. Alopecia areata patients provided lesional scalp punch biopsies and peripheral blood, both collected for the study. PBMCs provided sorted CD4+ and CD8+ T cells. RNA was extracted and reverse transcribed into cDNA as the sequencing template. Some clones are missing from TCRdb's copy, which holds only in-frame ones; the method was immunoSEQ multiplex PCR. The repertoire consists of approximately 210,000 clones, with around three fifths occurring once and the leading ten covering over 0.9%. The germline CDR1 and CDR2 sequences are SGHRS and YFSETQ. This CDR3 is 14 amino acids long. V lost 0 bases and J 2 bases, leaving 6 bases between the germline ends.

This specimen was CD4+ T cells sorted from blood, taken at week 24, from a patient treated with tofacitinib. The V gene is TRBV5-1, the J gene TRBJ1-5; TRBD1 might be the D (6 bases). This clonotype was sampled from a human donor with alopecia areata. In nucleotides, the CDR3 is TGCGCCAGCAGCTTGGCAGGGGGCAATCAGCCCCAGCATTTT. Translating gives CASSLAGGNQPQHF.